The 30 T cell receptor beta chains below come from one sample, sequenced in a study of T cells expressing NK-cell markers. No DNA is given; TCRdb re-called the 5' RACE reads and lists each CDR3 protein once. The repertoire shows under 600,000 distinct CDR3 sequences; the top ten hold almost 1.5%. The specimen sequenced was blood T cells: a sorted CD56 or NKG2C T cell subset, CD4+ or CD8+ T cells, or bulk PBMC T cells (not recorded which). These receptors originate from a woman in her fifties or sixties in good health.

This chain links TRBV7-9 with TRBJ1-1; TCRdb reports TRBD1, a call that lacks DNA to check it against. CDR3 size: 15 residues. Germline V lookup: CDR1 SEHNR, CDR2 FQNEAQ (reference sequence). This chain's CDR3 is CASSLGDREGTEAFF.

The rearrangement uses TRBV3-1 and TRBJ2-4; the D call of TRBD1 rests on TCRdb alone, since no DNA is present to check it. Germline assignment: CDR1 LGHDT and CDR2 YNNKEL (reference sequence). The CDR3 covers 15 residues. The CDR3 is CASSQEPGSSSIQYF.

The chain joins TRBV30 to TRBJ2-7; the D call from TCRdb, TRBD1, cannot be confirmed without DNA. CDR3 length: 14 amino acids. Germline CDR1 is GTSNPN and CDR2 is SVGIG (reference sequence). The chain's CDR3 is CAWTRTGSSYEQYF.

The V gene is TRBV7-8, the J gene TRBJ2-2; the D gene TCRdb calls, TRBD2, cannot be checked with no DNA. The CDR3 consists of 19 residues. Germline V gene data show CDR1 as SGHVS and CDR2 as FQNEAQ. CDR3 residues: CASSKMEIWTSRNTGELFF.

The chain links TRBV13 to TRBJ2-7; the TCRdb D gene call, TRBD2, has no DNA to confirm it. CDR1 PRHDT and CDR2 FYEKMQ come from the germline V gene (reference sequence). The CDR3 has 17 residues. CDR3 sequence reads: CASSSGRTSGRVYEQYF.

The V and J genes are TRBV27 and TRBJ1-1; TCRdb selects TRBD1, and the lack of DNA leaves this call unchecked. This CDR3 has 14 amino acids. CDR1 and CDR2 (germline): MNHEY, SMNVEV (reference sequence). CDR3 sequence: CASSLRSGVTEAFF.

This rearrangement joins TRBV5-1 to TRBJ2-7; TCRdb's assignment of TRBD2 cannot be checked, as there is no DNA. The CDR3 consists of 16 residues. The germline V gene encodes CDR1 SGHRS and CDR2 YFSETQ. The CDR3 loop is CASSPTGRLGSGEQYF.

The rearrangement joins TRBV9 to TRBJ2-1; TCRdb selects TRBD2, and the lack of DNA leaves this call unchecked. The CDR3 consists of 17 residues. In germline, CDR1 is SGDLS, CDR2 YYNGEE. CDR3 region: CASSVAGGGLAGYEQFF.

This chain joins TRBV5-1 and TRBJ1-1. The germline V gene encodes CDR1 SGHRS and CDR2 YFSETQ. The CDR3 totals 11 residues. The CDR3 here is CARRGSTEAFF. Using reference TRBV5-1 and TRBJ1-1 for the parts outside the CDR3, the full variable domain is KAGVTQTPRYLIKTRGQQVTLSCSPISGHRSVSWYQQTPGQGLQFLFEYFSETQRNKGNFPGRFSGRQFSNSRSEMNVSTLELGDSALYLCARRGSTEAFFGQGTRLTVV.

This rearrangement joins TRBV7-3 to TRBJ2-1; TCRdb outputs TRBD2, but without DNA this stays unchecked. The CDR3 covers 13 residues. The germline V gene has CDR1 SGHTA and CDR2 FQGTGA. The CDR3 here is CASSLKGANEQFF. The variable domain in full, with the rest retrieved from reference TRBV7-3 and TRBJ2-1, is GAGVSQTPSNKVTEKGKYVELRCDPISGHTALYWYRQSLGQGPEFLIYFQGTGAADDSGLPNDRFFAVRPEGSVSTLKIQRTERGDSAVYLCASSLKGANEQFFGPGTRLTVL.

The chain carries TRBV12-3 or TRBV12-4 and TRBJ2-3; TCRdb gives TRBD2 as the D gene, but with no DNA this cannot be confirmed. The CDR3 is 16 amino acids. The CDR3 reads CASSPRRGLFTDTQYF.

The chain links TRBV12-3 or TRBV12-4 to TRBJ1-2; without DNA, the TCRdb call of TRBD1 cannot be checked. The CDR3 is 12 amino acids. CDR3 region: CASSRVNYGYTF.

The J gene is TRBJ2-7, the V gene TRBV9; lacking DNA, the TRBD2 call made by TCRdb goes unchecked. CDR1 is SGDLS and CDR2 is YYNGEE in the germline V gene. There are 15 residues in the CDR3. The CDR3 is CASSASLAGADEQYF.

The chain recombines TRBV20-1 with TRBJ2-4; as DNA is missing, the TRBD2 call by TCRdb cannot be tested. The CDR3 runs to 15 residues. Germline V CDR1 and CDR2: DFQATT, SNEGSKA (reference sequence). This chain's CDR3 is CSADLAGAAKNIQYF.

The chain uses TRBV5-1 and TRBJ1-5. CDR3 length equals 20 residues. Looked up from germline, CDR1 is SGHRS and CDR2 is YFSETQ. The CDR3 here is CASSREHQTMTLYSNQPQHF.

This chain uses TRBV3-1 with TRBJ2-1. Germline loops: CDR1 LGHDT, CDR2 YNNKEL (reference sequence). The CDR3 sequence is 12 residues long. Here the CDR3 reads CASSQGPNEQFF.

This chain links TRBV25-1 with TRBJ2-4; TCRdb returns TRBD1, unconfirmable since there is no DNA. In germline, CDR1 is MGHDK, CDR2 SYGVNS. This CDR3 region has 14 residues. CDR3 in amino acids: CASSPGRKENIQYF.

This chain uses TRBV10-3 with TRBJ2-1; the D call of TRBD2 rests on TCRdb alone, since no DNA is present to check it. The germline V gene encodes CDR1 ENHRY and CDR2 SYGVKD. CDR3 length: 14 amino acids. CDR3 amino acids: CAIMTGLADNEQFF.

The chain is built from TRBV5-1 and TRBJ2-3. Germline values: CDR1 SGHRS, CDR2 YFSETQ. The CDR3 is 14 residues long. The CDR3 loop is CASTFYRESDTQYF.

The J gene is TRBJ2-1, the V gene TRBV5-1; TCRdb proposes TRBD2, but this gene call is untestable without DNA. The CDR3 sequence is 16 residues long. CDR1 is SGHRS, CDR2 YFSETQ, per germline. CDR3 residues: CASSPGGTGSYNEQFF. Full variable domain (remainder filled in from reference TRBV5-1 and TRBJ2-1): KAGVTQTPRYLIKTRGQQVTLSCSPISGHRSVSWYQQTPGQGLQFLFEYFSETQRNKGNFPGRFSGRQFSNSRSEMNVSTLELGDSALYLCASSPGGTGSYNEQFFGPGTRLTVL.

The V and J genes are TRBV15 and TRBJ1-5. There are 12 residues in the CDR3. Germline V lookup: CDR1 LNHNV, CDR2 YYDKDF (reference sequence). The CDR3 sequence is CATTLEGQPQHF.

The CDR3 sequence: CASSELRIAERKETQYF. J is TRBJ2-5 and V is TRBV25-1; TCRdb's D gene call, TRBD2, goes unchecked for lack of DNA. This CDR3 comprises 17 residues. CDR1 is MGHDK and CDR2 is SYGVNS in the germline V gene.

This rearrangement joins TRBV5-1 to TRBJ1-2; TCRdb's D call, TRBD1, is unchecked because there is no DNA. Germline CDR1 reads SGHRS; CDR2 reads YFSETQ. This CDR3 comprises 14 residues. The CDR3 sequence: CASSSGTGNYGYTF. Full variable domain (rest looked up from reference TRBV5-1 and TRBJ1-2): KAGVTQTPRYLIKTRGQQVTLSCSPISGHRSVSWYQQTPGQGLQFLFEYFSETQRNKGNFPGRFSGRQFSNSRSEMNVSTLELGDSALYLCASSSGTGNYGYTFGSGTRLTVV.

This chain uses TRBV24-1 with TRBJ1-1. From germline, CDR1 is KGHDR and CDR2 SFDVKD. The CDR3 extends over 14 amino acids. The CDR3 region is CATRPTGTNTEAFF.

The V call is TRBV20-1, the J call TRBJ2-2; TCRdb names TRBD1, which stays unverified in the absence of DNA. This CDR3 comprises 16 residues. CDR1 is DFQATT and CDR2 is SNEGSKA in the germline V gene (reference sequence). The CDR3 sequence is CSARQRGGLTGGELFF.

V gene TRBV4-1 combines with J gene TRBJ2-1; absent DNA, TCRdb's TRBD2 call cannot be checked. This CDR3 has 12 amino acids. Germline CDR1 MGHRA, CDR2 YSYEKL. This CDR3 reads CASSQDRADRFF.

The chain is built from TRBV20-1 and TRBJ2-3; the D call from TCRdb, TRBD2, cannot be confirmed without DNA. CDR3 length equals 18 residues. Germline CDR1 is DFQATT and CDR2 is SNEGSKA (reference sequence). The CDR3 here is CSAPSPLAGAISTDTQYF.

The chain employs TRBV9 and TRBJ1-2; the D gene TCRdb calls, TRBD1, cannot be checked with no DNA. CDR3 size: 14 residues. The germline V gene has CDR1 SGDLS and CDR2 YYNGEE. The CDR3 sequence is CASSADIKNYGYTF.

The rearrangement uses TRBV29-1 and TRBJ2-1; as DNA is missing, the TRBD1 call by TCRdb cannot be tested. The CDR3 runs 14 residues. The V gene's germline CDR1 is SQVTM and CDR2 ANQGSEA. The CDR3 protein is CSGSGTGLNNEQFF.

The chain uses TRBV5-1 and TRBJ2-1; the D call of TRBD2 rests on TCRdb alone, since no DNA is present to check it. CDR3 length: 14 amino acids. Germline-derived CDR1 and CDR2 are SGHRS and YFSETQ. CDR3 sequence: CASSYLAGGVEQFF.